These T cell receptor beta chains were read from a single sample in a study of cytomegalovirus exposure and HLA in healthy donors. Assay used: immunoSEQ multiplex PCR; TCRdb lists only in-frame clones, some missing. The table lists about 88,000 clones, roughly 80% of them singletons. The specimen sequenced was PBMCs. These receptors all stem from a man aged 25 to 45 in good health and CMV-seronegative. Each CDR3 is given with its conserved first and last residue. A D gene is named only where the DNA matches it firmly. Clone size is stated in some rows and not others, as once, few, many or a class when expanded.

>TRBD2|TRBV5-1|.|TRBJ2-2
TGCGCCAGCAGCCTCGGACTAGCGGGGGCCTCGAACACCGGGGAGCTGTTTTTT
CASSLGLAGASNTGELFF
>.|TRBV2|.|TRBJ2-2
TGTGCCAGCAGTTATGACATGTCGGGGGCCGGGGAGCTGTTTTTT
CASSYDMSGAGELFF
>.|TRBV19|.|TRBJ2-1
TGTGCCAGTAGTAGTCCAGCTGGGAGTGTCAATGAGCAGTTCTTC
CASSSPAGSVNEQFF
>TRBD2|TRBV9|.|TRBJ2-1
TGTGCCAGCAGCGGAAACCCCGGGACTAGCGGGCACAATGAGCAGTTCTTC
CASSGNPGTSGHNEQFF
>.|TRBV9|.|TRBJ1-3
TGTGCCAGCAGCGCTATGGAGGACAGCCGCTCTGGAAACACCATATATTTT
CASSAMEDSRSGNTIYF
>.|TRBV28|.|TRBJ1-1
TGTGCCAGCAGTATACCAGGGATTAGGACCACTGAAGCTTTCTTT
CASSIPGIRTTEAFF
>TRBD1|TRBV5-4|once|TRBJ1-5
TGTGCCAGCAGCTTATATCAGGGGGATGGCAATCAGCCCCAGCATTTT
CASSLYQGDGNQPQHF
>.|TRBV7-2|.|TRBJ2-4
TGTGCCAGCAGCTTATGGGGAGGAGGTGGAAACATTCAGTACTTC
CASSLWGGGGNIQYF
>TRBD1|TRBV7-3|.|TRBJ1-1
TGTGCCAGCAGCTTTTTGGGACAGGGGCTAACTGAAGCTTTCTTT
CASSFLGQGLTEAFF
>TRBD2|TRBV5-1|once|TRBJ2-3
TGCGCCAGCAGCTTGTGGCCTAGCGGGGGAGGCACAGATACGCAGTATTTT
CASSLWPSGGGTDTQYF
>.|TRBV10-3|.|TRBJ1-6
TGTGCCATCACTACGGGCAGGGGAGATAATTCACCCCTCCACTTT
CAITTGRGDNSPLHF
>.|TRBV5-1|.|TRBJ1-4
TGCGCCAGCAAGCCAGGGACTAATGAAAAACTGTTTTTT
CASKPGTNEKLFF
>TRBD1|TRBV5-6|few|TRBJ2-5
TGTGCCAGCAGCTGGGGACAGGAACAAGAGACCCAGTACTTC
CASSWGQEQETQYF
>TRBD1|TRBV5-1|once|TRBJ2-5
TGCGCCAGCAGTTCCGGGGCGACAGGGAGAGAGACCCAGTACTTC
CASSSGATGRETQYF
>.|TRBV5-1|.|TRBJ2-5
TGCGCCAGCAGCACCCTCGGGACAAGAGAGACCCAGTACTTC
CASSTLGTRETQYF
>TRBD1|TRBV5-6|.|TRBJ1-5
TGTGCCAGCAGCTTGGAGGCACAGGGGGCTGGCAATCAGCCCCAGCATTTT
CASSLEAQGAGNQPQHF
>TRBD1|TRBV4-1|once|TRBJ2-5
TGCGCCAGCAGCCATAACGGACAGGGGTTGGAGACCCAGTACTTC
CASSHNGQGLETQYF
>TRBD1|TRBV6-5|.|TRBJ1-5
TGTGCCAGCAGTCGGGACAGGGGCAATCAGCCCCAGCATTTT
CASSRDRGNQPQHF
>.|TRBV2|.|TRBJ2-1
TGTGCCAGCAGTGAAATACGGGGGAATGACAATGAGCAGTTCTTC
CASSEIRGNDNEQFF
>TRBD1|TRBV27|.|TRBJ1-2
TGTGCCAGCAGTCCACAGGGGACGTCCTATGGCTACACCTTC
CASSPQGTSYGYTF
>.|TRBV6-5|.|TRBJ2-2
TGTGCCGTGACAGGTACCACCGGGGAGCTGTTTTTT
CAVTGTTGELFF
>.|TRBV10-3|.|TRBJ1-5
TGTGCCATAAGGACAGACGATAGCAATCAGCCCCAGCATTTT
CAIRTDDSNQPQHF
>.|TRBV7-9|few|TRBJ2-7
TGTGCCAGCAGCTTATTACTGGGCACCTCCTACGAGCAGTACTTC
CASSLLLGTSYEQYF